This T cell receptor (beta chain) was observed in a study of blood T cell repertoires in COVID-19. Study-wide background: Samples came from the United States, Italy and Spain, spanning acute and convalescent COVID-19. PBMCs, B-cell-depleted T cells, or T cells were the source of the cDNA or gDNA that made up the material.

Each recovered donor of Cohort 3 presented with two negative PCRs, clearance, or symptom resolution. The CDR3 totals 14 residues. Germline V gives CDR1 SGHTA, CDR2 FQGNSA. Trimming removed 5 bases from V and 4 bases from J, with 14 bases in between. As originally analysed: Nucleated cell counts were estimated from reference gene primer amplification. The table came from immunoSEQ multiplex PCR; TCRdb's copy has only in-frame clones and leaves some out. V and J calls and clone size are given by that table; D and trimming were obtained from the DNA. The sample has roughly 520,000 clones; 88% are singletons.

Sequenced sample: PBMCs or T cells enriched from blood (not recorded which). The sequence came from a woman aged 40 to 50 who had recovered from COVID-19. V is TRBV7-2 and J is TRBJ1-2; D possibly corresponds to TRBD1 (6 bases). The CDR3 loop is CASSQAVQGYGYTF. The CDR3 DNA reads as TGTGCCAGCAGCCAGGCCGTACAGGGCTATGGCTACACCTTC.